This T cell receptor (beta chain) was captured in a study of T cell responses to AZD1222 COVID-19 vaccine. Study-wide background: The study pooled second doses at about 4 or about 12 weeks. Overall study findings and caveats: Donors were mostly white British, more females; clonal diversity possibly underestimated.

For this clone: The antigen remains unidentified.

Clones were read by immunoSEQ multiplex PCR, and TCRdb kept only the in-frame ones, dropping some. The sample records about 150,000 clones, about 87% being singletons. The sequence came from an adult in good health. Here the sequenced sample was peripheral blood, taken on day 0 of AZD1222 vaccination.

CDR3 nucleotide sequence: TGTGCCAGCAGTGGGACTAGCGGGGGGTTCGATACGCAGTATTTT. It yields the protein CASSGTSGGFDTQYF. V gene TRBV2 combines with J gene TRBJ2-3, with 14 bases lining up with TRBD2. The CDR3 length is 15 residues. With V trimmed by 4 bases and J by 6 bases, 3 bases remained unmatched. Germline loops: CDR1 SNHLY, CDR2 FYNNEI. The full variable domain, in which reference TRBV2 and TRBJ2-3 provide the parts outside the CDR3, is EPEVTQTPSHQVTQMGQEVILRCVPISNHLYFYWYRQILGQKVEFLVSFYNNEISEKSEIFDDQFSVERPDGSNFTLKIRSTKLEDSAMYFCASSGTSGGFDTQYFGPGTRLTVL.